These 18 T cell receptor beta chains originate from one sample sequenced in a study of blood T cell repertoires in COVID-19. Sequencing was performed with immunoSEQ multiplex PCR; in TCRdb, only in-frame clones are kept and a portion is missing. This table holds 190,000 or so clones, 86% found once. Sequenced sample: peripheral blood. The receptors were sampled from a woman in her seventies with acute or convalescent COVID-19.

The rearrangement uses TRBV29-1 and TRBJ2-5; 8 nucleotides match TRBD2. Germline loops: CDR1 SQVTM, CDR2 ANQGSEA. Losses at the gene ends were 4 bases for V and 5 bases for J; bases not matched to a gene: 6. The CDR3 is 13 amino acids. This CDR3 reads CSVAGRAGETQYF. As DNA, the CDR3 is TGCAGCGTTGCCGGGAGGGCCGGTGAGACCCAGTACTTC.

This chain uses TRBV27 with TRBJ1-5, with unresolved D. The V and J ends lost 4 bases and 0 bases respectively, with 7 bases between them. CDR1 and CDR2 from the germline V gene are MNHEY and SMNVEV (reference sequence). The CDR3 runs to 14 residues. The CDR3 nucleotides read TGTGCCAGCAGTTCCAGATATAGCAATCAGCCCCAGCATTTT. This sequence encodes CASSSRYSNQPQHF.

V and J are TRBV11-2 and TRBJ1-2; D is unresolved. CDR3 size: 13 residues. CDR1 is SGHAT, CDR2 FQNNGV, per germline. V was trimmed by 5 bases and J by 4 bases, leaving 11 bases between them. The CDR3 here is CASSPINTYGYTF. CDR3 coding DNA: TGTGCCAGCAGCCCTATCAATACCTATGGCTACACCTTC.

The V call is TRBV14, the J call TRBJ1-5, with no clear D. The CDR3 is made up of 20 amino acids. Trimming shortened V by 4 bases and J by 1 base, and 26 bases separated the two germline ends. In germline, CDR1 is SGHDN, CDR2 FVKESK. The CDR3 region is CASSPPGPKKALKSNQPQHF. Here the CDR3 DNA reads TGTGCCAGCAGCCCCCCAGGCCCTAAAAAGGCGCTAAAGAGCAATCAGCCCCAGCATTTT.

The DNA of the CDR3 is TGCGCCAGCAGCGTGACAGGGAGCTCCTACGAGCAGTACTTC. Translating gives CASSVTGSSYEQYF. This sequence joins TRBV5-1 and TRBJ2-7; the match to TRBD1 covers 7 bases. The CDR3 consists of 14 residues. V gave up 4 bases and J gave up 0 bases; unmatched junction bases: 4. CDR1 is SGHRS and CDR2 is YFSETQ in the germline V gene.

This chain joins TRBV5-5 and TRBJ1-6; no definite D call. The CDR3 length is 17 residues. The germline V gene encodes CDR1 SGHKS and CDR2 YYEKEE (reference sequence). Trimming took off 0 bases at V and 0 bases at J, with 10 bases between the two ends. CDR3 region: CASSLALESSYNSPLHF. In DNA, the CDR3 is TGTGCCAGCAGCTTGGCCCTGGAGAGCTCCTATAATTCACCCCTCCACTTT.

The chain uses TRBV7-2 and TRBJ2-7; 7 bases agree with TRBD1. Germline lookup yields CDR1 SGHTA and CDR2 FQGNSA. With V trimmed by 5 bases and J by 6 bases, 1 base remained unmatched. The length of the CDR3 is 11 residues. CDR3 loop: CASSTGVEQYF. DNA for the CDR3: TGTGCCAGCAGCACAGGGGTCGAGCAGTACTTC.

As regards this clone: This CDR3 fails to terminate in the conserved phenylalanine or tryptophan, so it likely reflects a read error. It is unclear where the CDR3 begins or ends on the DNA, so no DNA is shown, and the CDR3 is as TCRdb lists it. This CDR3 reads CVRSLPKPAGLK. The V call is TRBV7-5, the J call TRBJ1-2; TRBD1 is taken as the D call from the table, unchecked against the DNA. TRBV7-5 is a documented pseudogene. Both ends counted, the CDR3 spans 12 residues.

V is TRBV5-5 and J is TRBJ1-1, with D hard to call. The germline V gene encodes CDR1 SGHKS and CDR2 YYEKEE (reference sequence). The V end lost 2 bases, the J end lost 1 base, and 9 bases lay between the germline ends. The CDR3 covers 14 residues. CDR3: CASSLSPGNTEAFF. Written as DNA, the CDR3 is TGTGCCAGCAGCTTATCCCCAGGGAACACTGAAGCTTTCTTT.

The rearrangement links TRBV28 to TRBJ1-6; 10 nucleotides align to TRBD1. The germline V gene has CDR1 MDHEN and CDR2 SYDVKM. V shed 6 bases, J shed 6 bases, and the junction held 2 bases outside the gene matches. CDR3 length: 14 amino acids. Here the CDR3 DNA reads TGTGCCAGCAGACGGACAGGGGGTAATTCACCCCTCCACTTT. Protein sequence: CASRRTGGNSPLHF.

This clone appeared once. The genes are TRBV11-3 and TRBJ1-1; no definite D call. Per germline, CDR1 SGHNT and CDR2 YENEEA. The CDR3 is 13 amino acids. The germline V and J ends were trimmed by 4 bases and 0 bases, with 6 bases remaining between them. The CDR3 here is CASSSTVNTEAFF. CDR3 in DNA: TGTGCCAGCAGCTCTACAGTGAACACTGAAGCTTTCTTT.

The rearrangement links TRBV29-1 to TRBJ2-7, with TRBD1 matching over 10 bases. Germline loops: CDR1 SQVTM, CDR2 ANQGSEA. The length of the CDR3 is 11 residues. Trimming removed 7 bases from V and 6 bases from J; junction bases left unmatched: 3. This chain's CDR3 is CSAGQGLEQYF. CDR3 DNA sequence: TGCAGCGCGGGACAGGGGCTCGAGCAGTACTTC.

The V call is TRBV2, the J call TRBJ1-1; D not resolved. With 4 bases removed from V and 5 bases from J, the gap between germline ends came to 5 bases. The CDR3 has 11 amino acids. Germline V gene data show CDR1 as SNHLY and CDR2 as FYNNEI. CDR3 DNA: TGTGCCAGCAGTGCCTTGACTGAAGCTTTCTTT. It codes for CASSALTEAFF.

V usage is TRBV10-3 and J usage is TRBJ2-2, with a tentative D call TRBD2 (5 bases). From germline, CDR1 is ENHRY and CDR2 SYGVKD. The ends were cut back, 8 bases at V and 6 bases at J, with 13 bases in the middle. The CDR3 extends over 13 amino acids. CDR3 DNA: TGTGCCATCGCCCTACTAGACCCCGGGGAGCTGTTTTTT. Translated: CAIALLDPGELFF.

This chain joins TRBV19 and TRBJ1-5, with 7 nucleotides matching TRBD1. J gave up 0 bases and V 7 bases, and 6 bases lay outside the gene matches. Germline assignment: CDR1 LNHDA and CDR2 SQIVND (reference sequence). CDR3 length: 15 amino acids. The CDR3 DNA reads TGTGCCAGTACATGGGACAGACATAGCAATCAGCCCCAGCATTTT. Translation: CASTWDRHSNQPQHF.

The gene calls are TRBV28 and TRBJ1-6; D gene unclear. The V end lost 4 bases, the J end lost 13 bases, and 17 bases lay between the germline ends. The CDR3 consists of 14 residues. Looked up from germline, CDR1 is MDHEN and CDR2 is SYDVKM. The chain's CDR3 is CASSSHAGLGPLHF. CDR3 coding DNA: TGTGCCAGCAGTTCCCATGCGGGCCTGGGCCCCCTCCACTTT. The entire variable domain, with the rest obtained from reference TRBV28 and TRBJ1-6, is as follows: DVKVTQSSRYLVKRTGEKVFLECVQDMDHENMFWYRQDPGLGLRLIYFSYDVKMKEKGDIPEGYSVSREKKERFSLILESASTNQTSMYLCASSSHAGLGPLHFGNGTRLTVT.

CDR3 in DNA: TGCAGTGCTAGAAATTCGAATGAGCAGTTCTTC. The encoded protein is CSARNSNEQFF. V is TRBV20-1 and J is TRBJ2-1; no definite D call. The V end lost 2 bases, the J end lost 7 bases, and 6 bases lay between the germline ends. Looked up from germline, CDR1 is DFQATT and CDR2 is SNEGSKA (reference sequence). The CDR3 totals 11 residues.

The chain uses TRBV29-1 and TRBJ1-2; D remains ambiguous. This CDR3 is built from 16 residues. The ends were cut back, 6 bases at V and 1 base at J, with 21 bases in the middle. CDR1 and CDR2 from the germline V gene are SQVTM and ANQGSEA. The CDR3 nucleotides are TGCAGCGTGCCGGGCGGGCTCACCGGCCTTAACTATGGCTACACCTTC. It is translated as CSVPGGLTGLNYGYTF.